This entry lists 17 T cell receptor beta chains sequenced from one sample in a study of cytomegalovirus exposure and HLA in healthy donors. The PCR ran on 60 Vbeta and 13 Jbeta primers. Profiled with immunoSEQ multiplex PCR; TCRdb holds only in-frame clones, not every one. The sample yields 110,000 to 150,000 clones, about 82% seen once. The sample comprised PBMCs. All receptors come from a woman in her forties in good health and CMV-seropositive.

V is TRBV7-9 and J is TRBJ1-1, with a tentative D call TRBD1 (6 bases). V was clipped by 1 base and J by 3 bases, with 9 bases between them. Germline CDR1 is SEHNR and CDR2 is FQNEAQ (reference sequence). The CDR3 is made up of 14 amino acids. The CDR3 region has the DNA TGTGCCAGCAGCTTAGGGGGGCAGTACACTGAAGCTTTCTTT. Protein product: CASSLGGQYTEAFF.

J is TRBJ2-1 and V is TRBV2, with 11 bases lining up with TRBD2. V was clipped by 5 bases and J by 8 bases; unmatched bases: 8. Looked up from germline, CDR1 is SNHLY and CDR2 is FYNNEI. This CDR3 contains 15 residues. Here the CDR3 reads CASSFLAGGLDEQFF. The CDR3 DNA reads TGTGCCAGCAGTTTTTTAGCGGGGGGGTTGGATGAGCAGTTCTTC.

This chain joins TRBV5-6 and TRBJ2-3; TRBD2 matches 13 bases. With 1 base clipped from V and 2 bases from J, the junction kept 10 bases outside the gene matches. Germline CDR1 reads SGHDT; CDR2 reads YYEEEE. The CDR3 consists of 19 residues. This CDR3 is CASSLWLLAGGRITDTQYF. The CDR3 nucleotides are TGTGCCAGCAGCTTGTGGTTACTAGCGGGGGGGCGGATCACAGATACGCAGTATTTT.

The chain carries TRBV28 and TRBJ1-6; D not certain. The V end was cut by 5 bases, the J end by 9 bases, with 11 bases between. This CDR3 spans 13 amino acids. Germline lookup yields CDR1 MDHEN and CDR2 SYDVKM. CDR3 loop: CASSRRSGSPLHF. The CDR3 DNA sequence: TGTGCCAGCAGTAGGAGGAGCGGTTCACCCCTCCACTTT.

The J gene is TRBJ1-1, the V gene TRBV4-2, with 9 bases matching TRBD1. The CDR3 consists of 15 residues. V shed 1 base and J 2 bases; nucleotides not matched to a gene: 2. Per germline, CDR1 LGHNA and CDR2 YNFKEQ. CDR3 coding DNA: TGTGCCAGCAGCCAAGGGGACAGGGTCAACACTGAAGCTTTCTTT. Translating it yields CASSQGDRVNTEAFF.

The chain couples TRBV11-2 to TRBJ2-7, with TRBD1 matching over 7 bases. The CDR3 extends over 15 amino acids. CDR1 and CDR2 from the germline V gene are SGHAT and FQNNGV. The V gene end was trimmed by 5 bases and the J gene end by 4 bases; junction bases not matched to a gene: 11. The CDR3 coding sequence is TGTGCCAGCAGCGAACCCGGGACAGCGAGTTACGAGCAGTACTTC. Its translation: CASSEPGTASYEQYF.

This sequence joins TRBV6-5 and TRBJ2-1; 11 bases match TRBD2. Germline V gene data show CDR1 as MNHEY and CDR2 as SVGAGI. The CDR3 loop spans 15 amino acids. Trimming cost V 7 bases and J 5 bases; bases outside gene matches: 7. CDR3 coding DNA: TGTGCCAGCACCTTATTAGCGGGAGGGAACAATGAGCAGTTCTTC. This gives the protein CASTLLAGGNNEQFF.

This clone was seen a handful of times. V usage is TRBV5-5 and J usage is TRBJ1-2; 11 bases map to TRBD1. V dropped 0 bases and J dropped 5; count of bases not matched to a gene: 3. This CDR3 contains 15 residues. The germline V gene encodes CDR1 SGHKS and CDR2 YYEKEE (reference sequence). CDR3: CASSLEGQGAYGYTF. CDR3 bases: TGTGCCAGCAGCTTGGAAGGACAGGGGGCTTATGGCTACACCTTC.

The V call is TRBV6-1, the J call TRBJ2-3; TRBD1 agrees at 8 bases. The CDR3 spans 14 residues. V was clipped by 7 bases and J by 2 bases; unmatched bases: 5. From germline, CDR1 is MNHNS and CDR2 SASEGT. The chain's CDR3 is CASNDRGLTDTQYF. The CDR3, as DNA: TGTGCCAGCAACGACAGGGGTCTCACAGATACGCAGTATTTT.

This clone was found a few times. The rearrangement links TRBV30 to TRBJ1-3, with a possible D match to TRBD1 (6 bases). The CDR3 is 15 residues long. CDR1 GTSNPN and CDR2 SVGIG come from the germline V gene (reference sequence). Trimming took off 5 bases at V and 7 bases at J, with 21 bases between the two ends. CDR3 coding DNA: TGTGCCTGGGCCCCCGGGGCAGGGGCCGATAACACCATATATTTT. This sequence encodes CAWAPGAGADNTIYF. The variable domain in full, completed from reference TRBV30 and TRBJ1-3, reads SQTIHQWPATLVQPVGSPLSLECTVEGTSNPNLYWYRQAAGRGLQLLFYSVGIGQISSEVPQNLSASRPQDRQFILSSKKLLLSDSGFYLCAWAPGAGADNTIYFGEGSWLTVV.

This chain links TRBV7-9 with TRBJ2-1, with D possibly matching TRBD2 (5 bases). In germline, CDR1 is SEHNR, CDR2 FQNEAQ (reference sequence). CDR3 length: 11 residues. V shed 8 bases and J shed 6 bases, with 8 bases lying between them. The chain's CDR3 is CASEGGNEQFF. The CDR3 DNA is TGTGCCAGCGAAGGAGGCAATGAGCAGTTCTTC.

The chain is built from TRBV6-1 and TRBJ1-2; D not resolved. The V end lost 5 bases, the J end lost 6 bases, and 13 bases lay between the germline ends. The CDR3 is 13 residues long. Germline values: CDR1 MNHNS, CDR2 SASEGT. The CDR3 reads CASSSVRSDGYTF. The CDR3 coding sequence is TGTGCCAGCAGTTCGGTCCGTTCGGATGGCTACACCTTC.

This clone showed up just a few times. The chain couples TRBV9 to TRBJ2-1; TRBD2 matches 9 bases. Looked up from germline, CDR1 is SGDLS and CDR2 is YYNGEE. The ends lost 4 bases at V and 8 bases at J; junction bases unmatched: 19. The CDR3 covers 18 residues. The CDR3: CASSLGGGVAGAGDEQFF. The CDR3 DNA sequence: TGTGCCAGCAGCCTAGGGGGGGGCGTAGCGGGAGCGGGCGATGAGCAGTTCTTC.

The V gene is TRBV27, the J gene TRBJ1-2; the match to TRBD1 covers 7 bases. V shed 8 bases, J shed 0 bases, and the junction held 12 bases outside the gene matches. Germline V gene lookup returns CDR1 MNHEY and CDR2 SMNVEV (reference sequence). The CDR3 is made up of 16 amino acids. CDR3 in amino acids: CASRRGGMGANYGYTF. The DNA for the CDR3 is TGTGCCAGCCGAAGAGGGGGCATGGGAGCTAACTATGGCTACACCTTC.

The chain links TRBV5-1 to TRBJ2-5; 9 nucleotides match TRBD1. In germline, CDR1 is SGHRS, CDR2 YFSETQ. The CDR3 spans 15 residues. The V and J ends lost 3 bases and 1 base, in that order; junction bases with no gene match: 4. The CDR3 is CASSSATGGQETQYF. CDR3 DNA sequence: TGCGCCAGCAGCTCGGCGACAGGGGGCCAAGAGACCCAGTACTTC.

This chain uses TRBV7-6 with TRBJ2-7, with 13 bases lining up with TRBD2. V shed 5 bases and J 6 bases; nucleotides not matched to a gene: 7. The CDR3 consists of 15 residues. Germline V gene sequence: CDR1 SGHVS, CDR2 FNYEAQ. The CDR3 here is CASSLRLAGGSEQYF. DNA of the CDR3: TGTGCCAGCAGCCTACGACTAGCGGGAGGAAGCGAGCAGTACTTC.

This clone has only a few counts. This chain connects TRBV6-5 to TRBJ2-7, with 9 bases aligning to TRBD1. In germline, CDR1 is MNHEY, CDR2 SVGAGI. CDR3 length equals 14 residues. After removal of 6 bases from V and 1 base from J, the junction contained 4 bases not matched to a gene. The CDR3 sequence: CASRGQGSSYEQYF. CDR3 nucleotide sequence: TGTGCCAGCAGGGGACAGGGTTCATCCTACGAGCAGTACTTC.